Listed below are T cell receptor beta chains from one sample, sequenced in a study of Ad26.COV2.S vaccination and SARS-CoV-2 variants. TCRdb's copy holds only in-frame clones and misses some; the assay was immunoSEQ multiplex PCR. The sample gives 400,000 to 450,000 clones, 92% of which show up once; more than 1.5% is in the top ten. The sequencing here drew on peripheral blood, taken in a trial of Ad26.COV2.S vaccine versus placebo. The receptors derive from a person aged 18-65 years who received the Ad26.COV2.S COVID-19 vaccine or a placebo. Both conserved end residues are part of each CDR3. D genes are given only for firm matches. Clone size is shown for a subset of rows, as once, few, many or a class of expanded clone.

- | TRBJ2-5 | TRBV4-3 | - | CASSQGTRQETQYF | TGCGCCAGCAGCCAAGGTACGAGACAAGAGACCCAGTACTTC
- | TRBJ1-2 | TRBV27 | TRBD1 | CASSLVTGTGGYTF | TGTGCCAGCAGTTTAGTGACAGGGACTGGGGGCTACACCTTC
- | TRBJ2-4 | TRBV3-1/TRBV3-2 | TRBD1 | CASSHWTGGLAKNIQYF | TGTGCCAGCAGCCACTGGACAGGCGGGTTAGCCAAAAACATTCAGTACTTC
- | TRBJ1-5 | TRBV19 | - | CASSPEGHSNQPQHF | TGTGCCAGTAGTCCAGAGGGACATAGCAATCAGCCCCAGCATTTT
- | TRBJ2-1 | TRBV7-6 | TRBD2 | CASKKAGDSYNEQFF | TGTGCCAGCAAGAAAGCGGGGGACTCCTACAATGAGCAGTTCTTC
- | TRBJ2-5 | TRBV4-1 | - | CASSQTSVAETQYF | TGCGCCAGCAGCCAAACGAGCGTGGCGGAGACCCAGTACTTC
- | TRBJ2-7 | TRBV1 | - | CTSSPRKAGTPYEQYF | TGCACCAGCAGCCCCCGAAAAGCGGGGACTCCCTACGAGCAGTACTTC
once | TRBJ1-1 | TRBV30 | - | CAWSVGTGHTEAFF | TGTGCCTGGAGTGTAGGTACAGGGCACACTGAAGCTTTCTTT
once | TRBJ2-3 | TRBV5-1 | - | CASSSRGDSDTQYF | TGCGCCAGCAGCAGTCGCGGGGATAGCGATACGCAGTATTTT
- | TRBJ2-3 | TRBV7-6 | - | CASSLVYRLDTQYF | TGTGCCAGCAGCTTAGTTTATAGGTTAGATACGCAGTATTTT
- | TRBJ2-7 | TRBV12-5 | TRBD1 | CASGLTYRQGPSYEQYF | TGTGCTAGTGGTTTGACCTATAGACAGGGGCCTTCCTACGAGCAGTACTTC
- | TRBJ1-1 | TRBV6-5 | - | CASGRESYTEAFF | TGTGCCAGCGGCCGGGAATCGTACACTGAAGCTTTCTTT
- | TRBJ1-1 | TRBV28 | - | CASSPYPPGARNTEAFF | TGTGCCAGCAGCCCATACCCGCCGGGGGCGCGGAACACTGAAGCTTTCTTT
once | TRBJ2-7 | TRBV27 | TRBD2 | CASSLGLAGSSYEQYF | TGTGCCAGCAGTTTAGGACTAGCGGGGAGCTCCTACGAGCAGTACTTC
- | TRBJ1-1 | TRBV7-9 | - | CASSWGQAEAFF | TGTGCCAGCAGCTGGGGACAAGCTGAAGCTTTCTTT
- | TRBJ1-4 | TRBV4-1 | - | CASSQLGVANEKLFF | TGCGCCAGCAGCCAATTAGGTGTGGCGAATGAAAAACTGTTTTTT
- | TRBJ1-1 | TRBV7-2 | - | CASSLQGRNTEAFF | TGTGCCAGCAGCTTACAGGGGCGCAACACTGAAGCTTTCTTT
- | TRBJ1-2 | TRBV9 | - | CASSASGQLNYGYTF | TGTGCCAGCAGCGCATCAGGACAGTTGAACTATGGCTACACCTTC
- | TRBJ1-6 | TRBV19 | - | CASKFSSYNSPLHF | TGTGCCAGCAAGTTTAGCTCCTATAATTCACCCCTCCACTTT
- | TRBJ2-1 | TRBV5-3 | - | CARKYNEQFF | TGTGCCAGAAAATACAATGAGCAGTTCTTC
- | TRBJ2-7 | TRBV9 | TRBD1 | CASSVQGATEQYF | TGTGCCAGCAGCGTACAGGGGGCCACCGAGCAGTACTTC
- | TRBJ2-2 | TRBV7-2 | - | CASNRPGPKNTGELFF | TGTGCCAGCAACCGACCTGGGCCAAAGAACACCGGGGAGCTGTTTTTT
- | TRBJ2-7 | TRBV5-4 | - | CASSSTGPGYEQYF | TGTGCCAGCAGCTCGACAGGCCCCGGCTACGAGCAGTACTTC
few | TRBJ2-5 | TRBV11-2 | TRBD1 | CASSPQRQGWNQETQYF | TGTGCCAGCAGCCCGCAAAGACAGGGGTGGAACCAAGAGACCCAGTACTTC
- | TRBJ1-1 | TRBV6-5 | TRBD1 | CASRLGQGNTEAFF | TGTGCCAGCCGCCTTGGACAGGGAAACACTGAAGCTTTCTTT
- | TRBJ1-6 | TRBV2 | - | CASSDRVARFGSYNSPLHF | TGTGCCAGCAGTGATCGGGTGGCCAGGTTTGGGTCCTATAATTCACCCCTCCACTTT